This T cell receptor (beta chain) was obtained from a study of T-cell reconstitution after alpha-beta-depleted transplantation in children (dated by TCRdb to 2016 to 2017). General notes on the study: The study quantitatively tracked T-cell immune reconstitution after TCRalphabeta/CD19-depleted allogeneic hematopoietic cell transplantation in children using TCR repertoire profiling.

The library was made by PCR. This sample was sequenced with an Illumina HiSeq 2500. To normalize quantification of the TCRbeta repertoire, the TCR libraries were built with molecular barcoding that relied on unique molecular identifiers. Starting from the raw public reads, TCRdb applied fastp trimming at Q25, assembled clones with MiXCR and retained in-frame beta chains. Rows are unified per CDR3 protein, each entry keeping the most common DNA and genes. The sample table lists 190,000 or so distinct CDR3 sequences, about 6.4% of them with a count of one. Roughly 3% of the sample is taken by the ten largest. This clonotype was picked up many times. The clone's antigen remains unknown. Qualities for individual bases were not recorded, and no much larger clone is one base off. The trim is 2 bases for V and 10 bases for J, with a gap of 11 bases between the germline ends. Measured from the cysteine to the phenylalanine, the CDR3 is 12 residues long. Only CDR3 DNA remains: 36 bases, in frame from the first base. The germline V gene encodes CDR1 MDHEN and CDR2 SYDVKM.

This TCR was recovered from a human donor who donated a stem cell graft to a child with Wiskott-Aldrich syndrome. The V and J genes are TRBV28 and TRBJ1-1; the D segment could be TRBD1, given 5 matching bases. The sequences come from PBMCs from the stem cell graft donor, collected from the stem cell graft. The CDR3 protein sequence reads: CASSLRGEGAFF. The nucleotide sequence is TGTGCCAGCAGTTTAAGGGGCGAAGGAGCTTTCTTT.